This T cell receptor (beta chain) was profiled in a study of cytomegalovirus exposure and HLA in healthy donors. The PCR had 60 Vbeta and 13 Jbeta primers. Method: immunoSEQ multiplex PCR; TCRdb's copy keeps in-frame clones and lacks some. The data show some 170,000 clones, with 60% to 80% seen just once and about 6.4% held by the top ten. A word on this clone: No antigen is known for it.

Whole-study findings and limits: Later analysis showed TCR association rates varying by HLA locus, highest for DRB1 and lowest for HLA-C. An analysis was carried out later, and it reportedly showed fewer N-insertions in an Asian-associated ancestry cluster than the roughly 670-donor mean. Other equally common chains were less clonally expanded than HLA-associated TCR beta chains, a later analysis showed.

With 7 bases removed from V and 5 bases from J, the gap between germline ends came to 21 bases. Germline CDR1 is MNHNS and CDR2 is SASEGT. The CDR3 extends over 15 amino acids. This TCR derives from a man aged 35-49 years in good health and CMV-seropositive. The rearrangement joins TRBV6-1 to TRBJ2-7, with D tentatively TRBD2 (6 bases). Sequencing input: PBMCs. CDR3 region: CASTQAPGSIDEQYF. Here the CDR3 DNA reads TGTGCCAGCACCCAAGCCCCCGGGAGTATCGACGAGCAGTACTTC.